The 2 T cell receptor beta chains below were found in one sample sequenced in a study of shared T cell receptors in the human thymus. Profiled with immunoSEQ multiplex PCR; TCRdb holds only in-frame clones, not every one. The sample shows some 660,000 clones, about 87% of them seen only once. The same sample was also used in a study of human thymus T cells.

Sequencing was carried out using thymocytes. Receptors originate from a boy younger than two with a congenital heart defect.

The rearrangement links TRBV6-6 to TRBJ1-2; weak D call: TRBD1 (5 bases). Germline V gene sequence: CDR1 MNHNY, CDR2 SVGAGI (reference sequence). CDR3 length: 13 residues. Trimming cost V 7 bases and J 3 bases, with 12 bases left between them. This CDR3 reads CASIQGIYYGYTF. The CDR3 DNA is TGTGCCAGCATCCAGGGAATTTACTATGGCTACACCTTC.

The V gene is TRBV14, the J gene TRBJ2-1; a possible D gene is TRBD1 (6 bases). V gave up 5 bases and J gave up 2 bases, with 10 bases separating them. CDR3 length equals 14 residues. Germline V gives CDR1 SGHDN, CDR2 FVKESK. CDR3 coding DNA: TGTGCCAGCAGCGCAGGGGACGCCTACAATGAGCAGTTCTTC. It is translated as CASSAGDAYNEQFF.